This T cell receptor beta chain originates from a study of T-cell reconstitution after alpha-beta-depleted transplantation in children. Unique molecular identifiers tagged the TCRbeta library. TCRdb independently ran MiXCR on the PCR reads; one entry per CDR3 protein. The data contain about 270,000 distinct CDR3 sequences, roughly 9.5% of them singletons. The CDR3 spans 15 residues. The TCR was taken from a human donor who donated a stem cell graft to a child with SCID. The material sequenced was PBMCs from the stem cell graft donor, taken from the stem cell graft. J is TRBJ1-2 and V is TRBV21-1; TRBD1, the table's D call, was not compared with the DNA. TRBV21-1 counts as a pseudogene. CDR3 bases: TGTGCCAGCAGCAAGGGGGACAGGGGGTTCGATGGCTACACCTTC. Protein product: CASSKGDRGFDGYTF.